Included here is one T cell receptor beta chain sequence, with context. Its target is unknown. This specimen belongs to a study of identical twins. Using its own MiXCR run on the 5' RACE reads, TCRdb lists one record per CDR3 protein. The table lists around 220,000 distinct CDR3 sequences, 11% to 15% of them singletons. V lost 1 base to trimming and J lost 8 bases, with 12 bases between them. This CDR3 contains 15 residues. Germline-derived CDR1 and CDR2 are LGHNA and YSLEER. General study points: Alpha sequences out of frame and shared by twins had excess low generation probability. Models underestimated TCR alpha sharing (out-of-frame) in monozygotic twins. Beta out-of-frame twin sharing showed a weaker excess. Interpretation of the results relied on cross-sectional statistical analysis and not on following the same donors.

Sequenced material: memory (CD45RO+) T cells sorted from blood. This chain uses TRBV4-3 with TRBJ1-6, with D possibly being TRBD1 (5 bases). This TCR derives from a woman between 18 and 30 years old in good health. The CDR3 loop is CASSQGGGKDSPLHF. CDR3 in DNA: TGCGCCAGCAGCCAAGGGGGGGGGAAGGATTCACCCCTCCACTTT.